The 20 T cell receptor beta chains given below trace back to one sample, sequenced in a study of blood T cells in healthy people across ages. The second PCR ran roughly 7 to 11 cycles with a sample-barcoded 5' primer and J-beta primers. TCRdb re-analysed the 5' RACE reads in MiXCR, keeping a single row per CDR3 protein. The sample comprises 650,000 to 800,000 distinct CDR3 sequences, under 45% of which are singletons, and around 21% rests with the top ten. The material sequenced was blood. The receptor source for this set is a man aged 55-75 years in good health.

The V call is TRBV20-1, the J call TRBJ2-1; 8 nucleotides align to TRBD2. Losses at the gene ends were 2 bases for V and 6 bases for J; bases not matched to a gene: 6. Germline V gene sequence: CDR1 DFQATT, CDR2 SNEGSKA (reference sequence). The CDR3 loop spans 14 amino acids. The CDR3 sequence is CSARRTSHPNEQFF. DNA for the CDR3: TGCAGTGCTAGACGGACTAGCCACCCCAATGAGCAGTTCTTC.

The CDR3 sequence is CSARAGTSEYNEQYF. In DNA form, the CDR3 reads TGCAGTGCTAGAGCTGGGACTAGCGAGTACAATGAGCAGTACTTC. V usage is TRBV20-1 and J usage is TRBJ2-5; 10 nucleotides agree with TRBD2. This CDR3 is built from 15 residues. Per the germline V gene, CDR1 is DFQATT and CDR2 is SNEGSKA (reference sequence). The V and J ends lost 1 base and 11 bases, in that order; junction bases with no gene match: 13.

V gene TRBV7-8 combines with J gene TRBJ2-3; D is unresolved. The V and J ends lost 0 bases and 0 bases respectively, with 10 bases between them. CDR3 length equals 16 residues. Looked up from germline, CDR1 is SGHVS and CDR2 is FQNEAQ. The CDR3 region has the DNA TGTGCCAGCAGCTTAGCGTTGGTCTATAGCACAGATACGCAGTATTTT. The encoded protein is CASSLALVYSTDTQYF. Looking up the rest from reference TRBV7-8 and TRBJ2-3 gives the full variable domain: GAGVSQSPRYKVAKRGQDVALRCDPISGHVSLFWYQQALGQGPEFLTYFQNEAQLDKSGLPSDRFFAERPEGSVSTLKIQRTQQEDSAVYLCASSLALVYSTDTQYFGPGTRLTVL.

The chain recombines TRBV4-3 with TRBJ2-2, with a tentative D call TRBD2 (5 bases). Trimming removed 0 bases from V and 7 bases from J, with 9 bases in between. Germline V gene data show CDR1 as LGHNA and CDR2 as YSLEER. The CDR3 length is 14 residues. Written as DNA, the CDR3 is TGCGCCAGCAGCCAAGATAGGGAGAACGGGGAGCTGTTTTTT. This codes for CASSQDRENGELFF.

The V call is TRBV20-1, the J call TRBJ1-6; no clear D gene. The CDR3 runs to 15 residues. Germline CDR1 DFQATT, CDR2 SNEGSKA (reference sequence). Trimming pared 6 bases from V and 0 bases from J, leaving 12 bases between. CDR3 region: CSARPRSSYNSPLHF. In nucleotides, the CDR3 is TGCAGTGCCCGACCCCGGAGCTCCTATAATTCACCCCTCCACTTT.

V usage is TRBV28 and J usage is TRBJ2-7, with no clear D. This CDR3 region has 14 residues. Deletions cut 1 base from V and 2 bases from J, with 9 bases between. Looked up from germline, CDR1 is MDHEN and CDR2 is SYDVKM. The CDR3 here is CASSLSSGTYEQYF. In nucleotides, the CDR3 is TGTGCCAGCAGTTTATCTTCAGGTACCTACGAGCAGTACTTC.

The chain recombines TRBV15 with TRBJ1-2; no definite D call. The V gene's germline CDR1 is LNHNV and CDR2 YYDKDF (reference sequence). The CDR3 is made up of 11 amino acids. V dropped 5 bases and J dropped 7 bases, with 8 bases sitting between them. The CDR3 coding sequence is TGTGCCACCAGCTTTGAAGGTGGCTACACCTTC. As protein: CATSFEGGYTF. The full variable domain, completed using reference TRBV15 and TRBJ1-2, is DAMVIQNPRYQVTQFGKPVTLSCSQTLNHNVMYWYQQKSSQAPKLLFHYYDKDFNNEADTPDNFQSRRPNTSFCFLDIRSPGLGDTAMYLCATSFEGGYTFGSGTRLTVV.

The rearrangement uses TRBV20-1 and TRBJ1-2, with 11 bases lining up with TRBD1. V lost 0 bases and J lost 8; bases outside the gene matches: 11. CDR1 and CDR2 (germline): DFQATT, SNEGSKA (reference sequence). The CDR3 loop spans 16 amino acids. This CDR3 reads CSARDYRSGQGAGYTF. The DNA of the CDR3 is TGCAGTGCTAGAGATTATAGGAGCGGACAGGGGGCAGGCTACACCTTC.

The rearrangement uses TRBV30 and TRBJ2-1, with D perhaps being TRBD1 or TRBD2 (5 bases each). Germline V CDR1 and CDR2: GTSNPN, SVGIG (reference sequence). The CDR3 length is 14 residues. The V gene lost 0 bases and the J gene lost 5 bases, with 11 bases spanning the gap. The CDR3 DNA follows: TGTGCCTGGAGTGTTGGGCAGGGACACAATGAGCAGTTCTTC. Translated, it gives CAWSVGQGHNEQFF.

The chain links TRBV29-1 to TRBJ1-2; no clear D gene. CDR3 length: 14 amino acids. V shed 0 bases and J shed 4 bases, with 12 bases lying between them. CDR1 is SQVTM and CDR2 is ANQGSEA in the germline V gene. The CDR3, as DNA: TGCAGCGTTGAAGATTTGCAAAGATCCTATGGCTACACCTTC. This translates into CSVEDLQRSYGYTF.

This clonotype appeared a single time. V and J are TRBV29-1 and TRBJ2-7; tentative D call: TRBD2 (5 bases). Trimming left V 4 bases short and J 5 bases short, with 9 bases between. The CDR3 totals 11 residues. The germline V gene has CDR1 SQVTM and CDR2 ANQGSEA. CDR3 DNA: TGCAGCGTTGTGGAGGCAGACGAGCAGTACTTC. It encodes CSVVEADEQYF.

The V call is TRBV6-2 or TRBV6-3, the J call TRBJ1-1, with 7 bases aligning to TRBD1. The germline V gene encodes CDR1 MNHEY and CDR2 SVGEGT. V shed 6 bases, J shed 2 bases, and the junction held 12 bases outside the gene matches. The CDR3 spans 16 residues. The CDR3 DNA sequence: TGTGCCAGCAGGGGGGCGACAGGGACCCCAAACACTGAAGCTTTCTTT. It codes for CASRGATGTPNTEAFF.

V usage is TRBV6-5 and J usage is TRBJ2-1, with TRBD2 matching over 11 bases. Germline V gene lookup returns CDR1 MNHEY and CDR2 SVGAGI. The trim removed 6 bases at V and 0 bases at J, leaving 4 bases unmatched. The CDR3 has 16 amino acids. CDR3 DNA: TGTGCCAGCAGAACAACTAGCGGGGGCTCCTACAATGAGCAGTTCTTC. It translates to CASRTTSGGSYNEQFF.

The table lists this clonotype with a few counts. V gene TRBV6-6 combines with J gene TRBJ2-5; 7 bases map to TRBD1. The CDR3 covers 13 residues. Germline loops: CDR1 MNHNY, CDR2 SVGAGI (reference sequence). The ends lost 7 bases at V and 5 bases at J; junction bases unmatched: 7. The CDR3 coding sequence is TGTGCCAGCACCCTAAGGGGGCGGGAGACCCAGTACTTC. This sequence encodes CASTLRGRETQYF.

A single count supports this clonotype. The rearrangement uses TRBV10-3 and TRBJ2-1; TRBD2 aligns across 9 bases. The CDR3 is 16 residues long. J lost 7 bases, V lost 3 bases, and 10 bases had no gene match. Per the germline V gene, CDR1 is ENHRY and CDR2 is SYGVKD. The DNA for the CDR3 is TGTGCCATCAGTGACAAGCGGGGGGACACTCGGAATGAGCAGTTCTTC. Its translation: CAISDKRGDTRNEQFF.

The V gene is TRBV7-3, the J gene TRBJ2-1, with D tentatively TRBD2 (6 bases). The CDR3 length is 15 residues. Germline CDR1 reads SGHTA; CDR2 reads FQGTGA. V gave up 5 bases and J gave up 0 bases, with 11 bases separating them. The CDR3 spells CASSAGRSSYNEQFF. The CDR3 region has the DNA TGTGCCAGCAGCGCGGGACGGAGCTCCTACAATGAGCAGTTCTTC.

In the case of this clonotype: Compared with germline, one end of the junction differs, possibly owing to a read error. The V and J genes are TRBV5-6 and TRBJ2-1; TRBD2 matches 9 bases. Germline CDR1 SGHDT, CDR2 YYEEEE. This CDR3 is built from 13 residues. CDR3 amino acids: CASSSGRKNGQFF. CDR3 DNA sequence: TGTGCCAGCAGCAGCGGGAGGAAGAATGGGCAGTTCTTC.

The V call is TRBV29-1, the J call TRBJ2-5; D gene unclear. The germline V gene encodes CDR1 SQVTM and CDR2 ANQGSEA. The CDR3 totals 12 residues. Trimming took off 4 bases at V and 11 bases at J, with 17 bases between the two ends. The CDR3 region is CSVVVAAYKQYF. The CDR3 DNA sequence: TGCAGCGTTGTGGTGGCCGCCTACAAGCAGTACTTC.

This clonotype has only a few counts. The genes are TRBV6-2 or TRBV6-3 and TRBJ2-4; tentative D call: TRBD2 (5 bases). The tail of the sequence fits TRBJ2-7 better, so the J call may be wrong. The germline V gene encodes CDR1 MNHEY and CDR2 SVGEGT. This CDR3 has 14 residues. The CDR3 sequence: CASRRWTDSLEQYF. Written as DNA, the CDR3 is TGTGCCAGCAGAAGATGGACGGACTCCCTCGAGCAGTACTTC.

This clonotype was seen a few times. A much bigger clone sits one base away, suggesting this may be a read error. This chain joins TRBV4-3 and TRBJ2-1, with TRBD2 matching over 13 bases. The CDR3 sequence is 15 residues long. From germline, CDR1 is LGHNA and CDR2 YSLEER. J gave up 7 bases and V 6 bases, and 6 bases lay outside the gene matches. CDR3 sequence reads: CASSDTSGGANEQFF. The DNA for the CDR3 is TGCGCCAGCAGTGACACTAGCGGGGGGGCTAATGAGCAGTTCTTC.